This note documents a single T cell receptor (beta chain) sequence. Its antigen remains unknown. This specimen belongs to a study of Tregs in tolerant kidney transplant recipients. The V and J ends lost 0 bases and 6 bases, in that order; junction bases with no gene match: 9. CDR1 and CDR2 (germline): SGDLS, YYNGEE. The CDR3 spans 17 residues. Repertoires were generated with immunoSEQ multiplex PCR, while TCRdb's copy carries only in-frame clones and drops some. The sample carries some 64,000 clones, 98% recorded once. Study-wide points: Biological reproducibility was not directly addressed, but technical replication error appeared minimal.

This receptor was obtained from a human donor who received a combined kidney and bone marrow transplant. The rearrangement links TRBV9 to TRBJ2-2; 9 nucleotides line up with TRBD2. Sequences were derived from Tregs from blood, sampled before the transplant. Here the CDR3 reads CASSVDPAGGPSGELFF. CDR3 DNA: TGTGCCAGCAGCGTAGATCCAGCGGGGGGCCCCTCCGGGGAGCTGTTTTTT.